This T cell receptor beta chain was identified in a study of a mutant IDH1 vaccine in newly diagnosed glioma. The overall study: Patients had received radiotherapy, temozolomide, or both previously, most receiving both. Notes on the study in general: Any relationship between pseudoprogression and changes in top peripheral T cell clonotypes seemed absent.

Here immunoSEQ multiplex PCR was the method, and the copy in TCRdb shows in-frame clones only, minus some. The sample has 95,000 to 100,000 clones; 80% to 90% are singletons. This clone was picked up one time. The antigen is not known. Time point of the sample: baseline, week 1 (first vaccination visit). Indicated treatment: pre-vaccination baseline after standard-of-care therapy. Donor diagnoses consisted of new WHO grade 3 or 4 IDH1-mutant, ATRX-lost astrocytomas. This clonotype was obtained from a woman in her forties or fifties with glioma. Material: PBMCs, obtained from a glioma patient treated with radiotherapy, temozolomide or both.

CDR3 residues: CAWEGSSYNSPLHF. As DNA, the CDR3 is TGTGCCTGGGAGGGGAGCTCCTATAATTCACCCCTCCACTTT. The gene calls are TRBV30 and TRBJ1-6; the D gene is possibly TRBD1 (5 bases). Germline lookup yields CDR1 GTSNPN and CDR2 SVGIG (reference sequence). This CDR3 has 14 amino acids. V lost 5 bases and J 0 bases, leaving 8 bases between the germline ends. The entire variable domain, with the rest obtained from reference TRBV30 and TRBJ1-6, is as follows: SQTIHQWPATLVQPVGSPLSLECTVEGTSNPNLYWYRQAAGRGLQLLFYSVGIGQISSEVPQNLSASRPQDRQFILSSKKLLLSDSGFYLCAWEGSSYNSPLHFGNGTRLTVT.